The clone carrying this TCR beta chain has a count of ten or more. The antigen is undetermined. A single record per CDR3 protein comes from TCRdb applying MiXCR to the 5' RACE reads. The sample has 1.5 million to 2 million distinct CDR3 sequences; more than 30% are singletons. The data stem from a study of identical twins. Study-wide results and caveats: The study based its conclusions on cross-sectional statistical analysis and did not follow the same donors. Whereas memory repertoires showed no such difference, abundant cord blood beta clonotypes carried fewer insertions.

The sample consisted of cord blood. The receptor's source is a newborn girl in good health.

The CDR3 region has the DNA TGTGCCAGCAGCTTAGCCGGGACACTCTACGAGCAGTACTTC. Its translation is CASSLAGTLYEQYF. The V call is TRBV7-8, the J call TRBJ2-7; weak D call: TRBD1 (6 bases). This CDR3 contains 14 residues. CDR1 and CDR2 (germline): SGHVS, FQNEAQ. V lost 0 bases to trimming and J lost 3 bases, with 9 bases between them.